Presented here are 10 T cell receptor beta chains from one specimen sequenced in a study of blood T cell repertoires in COVID-19. Only in-frame clones appear in the TCRdb table, and some are missing; sequencing was by immunoSEQ multiplex PCR. There are roughly 100,000 clones in the sample; 85% occur only once, and around 4.5% lies in the top ten. Sample: peripheral blood. The receptors were gathered from a man aged 45-60 years with acute or convalescent COVID-19.

This clone occurred many times. The gene calls are TRBV19 and TRBJ1-2; unclear D gene. CDR1 LNHDA and CDR2 SQIVND come from the germline V gene (reference sequence). This CDR3 is 11 amino acids long. Trimming took 2 bases from V and 7 from J, leaving 5 bases between them. This CDR3 is CASSISRGYTF. In DNA form, the CDR3 reads TGTGCCAGTAGTATAAGCCGTGGCTACACCTTC.

The chain employs TRBV7-9 and TRBJ2-3; 11 bases are a match to TRBD1. J was trimmed by 6 bases and V by 4 bases; bases with no gene match: 0. Germline CDR1 SEHNR, CDR2 FQNEAQ (reference sequence). This CDR3 region has 13 residues. CDR3 in DNA: TGTGCCAGCAGCTGGGACAGGGGGGATACGCAGTATTTT. This translates into CASSWDRGDTQYF.

This clone was picked up a small number of times. The rearrangement links TRBV12-5 to TRBJ2-7, with TRBD1 matching over 8 bases. V was clipped by 6 bases and J by 5 bases; unmatched bases: 6. The CDR3 loop spans 13 amino acids. Germline loops: CDR1 LGHNT, CDR2 FRNRAP. The CDR3 coding sequence is TGTGCTAGTGGCCGCCGGACAGGGAACGAGCAGTACTTC. Translating gives CASGRRTGNEQYF.

This sequence joins TRBV21-1 and TRBJ2-3; TRBD2 is the table's D call, not checked against the DNA. TRBV21-1 is deemed a pseudogene. The CDR3 is 15 amino acids. The chain's CDR3 is CASPRRREEGDTQYF. CDR3 DNA: TGTGCCTCCCCACGACGGCGGGAGGAGGGAGATACGCAGTATTTT.

V and J are TRBV7-9 and TRBJ1-5, with D possibly matching TRBD1 (6 bases). Trimming took 6 bases from V and 10 from J, leaving 19 bases between them. The CDR3 loop spans 14 amino acids. Germline V gene sequence: CDR1 SEHNR, CDR2 FQNEAQ (reference sequence). DNA for the CDR3: TGTGCCAGCAGTCGTTCCGGGACACCGGCCCCCCAGCATTTT. Protein: CASSRSGTPAPQHF.

This clone was seen more than once but under ten times. The rearrangement links TRBV25-1 to TRBJ1-6; 8 bases are a match to TRBD1. The germline V gene encodes CDR1 MGHDK and CDR2 SYGVNS. Unmatched junction bases numbered 4, after V lost 6 bases and J lost 15 bases. This CDR3 contains 11 residues. CDR3 in DNA: TGTGCCAGCAGAACAGGGGGGCTCCTCCACTTT. It codes for CASRTGGLLHF.

J is TRBJ2-5 and V is TRBV5-5; 7 nucleotides match TRBD1. This CDR3 is built from 14 residues. Germline CDR1 and CDR2: SGHKS and YYEKEE (reference sequence). V dropped 3 bases and J dropped 4; count of bases not matched to a gene: 6. In DNA form, the CDR3 reads TGTGCCAGCAGCTCTGGACAGGTCAGAGAGACCCAGTACTTC. This encodes CASSSGQVRETQYF.

V and J are TRBV6-1 and TRBJ2-7, with D tentatively TRBD1 (5 bases). This CDR3 comprises 15 residues. The germline gives CDR1 MNHNS, CDR2 SASEGT. V was cut by 3 bases and J by 3 bases, with 15 bases left in between. The CDR3, as DNA: TGTGCCAGCAGTGACCGGGTAAGGACAAGCTACGAGCAGTACTTC. This encodes CASSDRVRTSYEQYF.

This clone was picked up one time. The chain carries TRBV11-2 and TRBJ2-1, with 11 bases matching TRBD2. This CDR3 is built from 18 residues. CDR1 SGHAT and CDR2 FQNNGV come from the germline V gene. Unmatched junction bases numbered 5, after V lost 1 base and J lost 0 bases. The CDR3 DNA reads TGTGCCAGCAGCTTAGGGACTAGCGGGTTGAGCTCCTACAATGAGCAGTTCTTC. Translating it yields CASSLGTSGLSSYNEQFF.

The V and J genes are TRBV14 and TRBJ1-1; D remains unclear. The germline gives CDR1 SGHDN, CDR2 FVKESK. V was pared by 4 bases and J by 3 bases, with 15 bases between. The CDR3 has 15 amino acids. CDR3 in amino acids: CASSPRVRVDTEAFF. The DNA for the CDR3 is TGTGCCAGCAGCCCCCGGGTGAGAGTCGACACTGAAGCTTTCTTT.